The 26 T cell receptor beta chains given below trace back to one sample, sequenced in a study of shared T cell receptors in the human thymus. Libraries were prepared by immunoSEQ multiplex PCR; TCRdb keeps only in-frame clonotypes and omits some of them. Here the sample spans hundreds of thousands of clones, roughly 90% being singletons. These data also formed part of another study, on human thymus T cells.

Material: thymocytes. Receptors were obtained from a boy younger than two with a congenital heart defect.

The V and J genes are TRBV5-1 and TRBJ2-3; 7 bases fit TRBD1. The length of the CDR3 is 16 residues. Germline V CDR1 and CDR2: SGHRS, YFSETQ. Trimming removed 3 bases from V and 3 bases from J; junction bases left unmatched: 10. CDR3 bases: TGCGCCAGCAGCTCCTTCTTCCGGGACAGAACAGATACGCAGTATTTT. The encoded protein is CASSSFFRDRTDTQYF.

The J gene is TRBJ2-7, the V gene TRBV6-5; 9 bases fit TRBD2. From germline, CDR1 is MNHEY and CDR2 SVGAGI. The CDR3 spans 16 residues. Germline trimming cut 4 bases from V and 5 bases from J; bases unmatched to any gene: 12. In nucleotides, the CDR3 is TGTGCCAGCAGTTCCCCAAGGGGGACTAGCATCAACGAGCAGTACTTC. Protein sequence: CASSSPRGTSINEQYF.

CDR3 sequence (DNA): TGTGCCAGCAAAAGGACGGGACAGGGGCACCGCTACGAGCAGTACTTC. Its translation is CASKRTGQGHRYEQYF. The chain uses TRBV28 and TRBJ2-7; 10 bases map to TRBD1. Per the germline V gene, CDR1 is MDHEN and CDR2 is SYDVKM. Losses at the gene ends were 7 bases for V and 3 bases for J; bases not matched to a gene: 12. The CDR3 is made up of 16 amino acids.

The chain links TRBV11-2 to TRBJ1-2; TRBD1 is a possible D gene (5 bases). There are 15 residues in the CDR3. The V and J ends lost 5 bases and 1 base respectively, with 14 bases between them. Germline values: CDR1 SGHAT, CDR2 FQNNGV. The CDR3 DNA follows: TGTGCCAGCAGCCCTGGACACTACCATAACTATGGCTACACCTTC. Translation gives CASSPGHYHNYGYTF.

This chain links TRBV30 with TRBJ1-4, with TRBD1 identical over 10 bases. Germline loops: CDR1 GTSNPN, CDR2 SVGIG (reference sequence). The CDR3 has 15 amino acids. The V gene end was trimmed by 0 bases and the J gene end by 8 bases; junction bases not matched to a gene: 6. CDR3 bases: TGTGCCTGGAGTGTACCCGGGACAGGGGACGAAAAACTGTTTTTT. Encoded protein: CAWSVPGTGDEKLFF.

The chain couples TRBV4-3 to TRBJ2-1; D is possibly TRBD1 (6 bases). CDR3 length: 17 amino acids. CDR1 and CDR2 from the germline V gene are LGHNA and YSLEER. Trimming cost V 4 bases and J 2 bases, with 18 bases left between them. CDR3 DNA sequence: TGCGCCAGCAGCCCGAACAGGGCAGGGATCCCCTACAATGAGCAGTTCTTC. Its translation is CASSPNRAGIPYNEQFF.

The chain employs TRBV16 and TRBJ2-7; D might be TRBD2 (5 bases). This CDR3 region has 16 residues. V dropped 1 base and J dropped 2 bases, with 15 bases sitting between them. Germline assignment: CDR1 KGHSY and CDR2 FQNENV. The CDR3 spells CASSQLRRTEAYEQYF. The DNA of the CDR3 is TGTGCCAGCAGCCAATTGCGTCGGACGGAGGCCTACGAGCAGTACTTC.

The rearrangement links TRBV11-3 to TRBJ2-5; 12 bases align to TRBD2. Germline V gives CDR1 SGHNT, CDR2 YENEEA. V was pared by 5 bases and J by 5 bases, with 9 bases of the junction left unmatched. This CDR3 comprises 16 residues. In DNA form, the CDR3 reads TGTGCCAGCAGCCTCAGACTAGCGGGAGCCCGGGAGACCCAGTACTTC. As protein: CASSLRLAGARETQYF.

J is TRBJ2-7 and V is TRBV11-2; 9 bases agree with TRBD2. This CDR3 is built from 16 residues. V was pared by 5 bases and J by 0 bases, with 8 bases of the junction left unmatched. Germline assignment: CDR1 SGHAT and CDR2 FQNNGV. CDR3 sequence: CASSLRTSADSYEQYF. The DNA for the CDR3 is TGTGCCAGCAGCCTCAGGACTAGCGCTGACTCCTACGAGCAGTACTTC. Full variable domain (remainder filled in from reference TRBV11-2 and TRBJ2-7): EAGVAQSPRYKIIEKRQSVAFWCNPISGHATLYWYQQILGQGPKLLIQFQNNGVVDDSQLPKDRFSAERLKGVDSTLKIQPAKLEDSAVYLCASSLRTSADSYEQYFGPGTRLTVT.

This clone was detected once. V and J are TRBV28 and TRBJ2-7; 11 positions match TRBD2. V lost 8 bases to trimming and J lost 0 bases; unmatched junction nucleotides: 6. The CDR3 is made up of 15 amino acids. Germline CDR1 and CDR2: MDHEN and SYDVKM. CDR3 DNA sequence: TGTGCCAGCTTGTCTAGCGGGAGGCTCTCCTACGAGCAGTACTTC. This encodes CASLSSGRLSYEQYF.

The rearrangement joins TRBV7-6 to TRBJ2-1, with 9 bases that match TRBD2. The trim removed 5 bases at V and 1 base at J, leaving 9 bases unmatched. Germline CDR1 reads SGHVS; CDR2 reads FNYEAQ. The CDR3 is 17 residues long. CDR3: CASSRPLAGRSYNEQFF. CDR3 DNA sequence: TGTGCCAGCAGCCGACCCCTAGCGGGAAGGTCCTACAATGAGCAGTTCTTC.

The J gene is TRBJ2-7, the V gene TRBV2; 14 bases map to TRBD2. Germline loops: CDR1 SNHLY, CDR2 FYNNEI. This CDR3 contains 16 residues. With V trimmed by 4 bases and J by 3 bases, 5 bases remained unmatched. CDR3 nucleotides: TGTGCCAGCAGTGGGGGGGGACTAGCGGGGGTCTACGAGCAGTACTTC. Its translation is CASSGGGLAGVYEQYF.

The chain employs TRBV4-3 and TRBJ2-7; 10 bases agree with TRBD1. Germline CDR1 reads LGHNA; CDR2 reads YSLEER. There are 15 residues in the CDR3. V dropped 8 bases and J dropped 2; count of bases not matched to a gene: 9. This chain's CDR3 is CASGRDRGDPYEQYF. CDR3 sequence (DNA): TGCGCCAGCGGCCGGGACAGGGGCGATCCCTACGAGCAGTACTTC.

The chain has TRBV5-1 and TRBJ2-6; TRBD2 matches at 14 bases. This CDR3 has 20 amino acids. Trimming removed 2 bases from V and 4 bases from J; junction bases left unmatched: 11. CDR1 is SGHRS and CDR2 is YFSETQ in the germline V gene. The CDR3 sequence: CASSFDRGLAGAKGANVLTF. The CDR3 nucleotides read TGCGCCAGCAGCTTCGACAGGGGACTAGCGGGAGCTAAGGGGGCCAACGTCCTGACTTTC.

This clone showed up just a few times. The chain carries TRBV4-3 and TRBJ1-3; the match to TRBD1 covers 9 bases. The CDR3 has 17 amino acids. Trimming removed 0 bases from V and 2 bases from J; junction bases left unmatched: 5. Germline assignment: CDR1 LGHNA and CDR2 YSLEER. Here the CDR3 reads CASSQEWTGDPGNTIYF. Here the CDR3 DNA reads TGCGCCAGCAGCCAAGAATGGACAGGGGATCCTGGAAACACCATATATTTT.

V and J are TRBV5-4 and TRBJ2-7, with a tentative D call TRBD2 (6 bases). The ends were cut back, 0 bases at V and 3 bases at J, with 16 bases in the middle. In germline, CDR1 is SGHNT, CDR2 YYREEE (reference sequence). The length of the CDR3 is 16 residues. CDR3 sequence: CASSLECRDSHYEQYF. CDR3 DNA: TGTGCCAGCAGCTTGGAATGTCGGGACTCTCACTACGAGCAGTACTTC. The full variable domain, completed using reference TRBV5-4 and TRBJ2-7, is ETGVTQSPTHLIKTRGQQVTLRCSSQSGHNTVSWYQQALGQGPQFIFQYYREEENGRGNFPPRFSGLQFPNYSSELNVNALELDDSALYLCASSLECRDSHYEQYFGPGTRLTVT.

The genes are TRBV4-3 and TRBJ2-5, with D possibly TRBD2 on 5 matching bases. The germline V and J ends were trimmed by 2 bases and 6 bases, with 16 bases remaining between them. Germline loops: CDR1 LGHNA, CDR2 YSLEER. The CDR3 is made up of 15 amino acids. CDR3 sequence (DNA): TGCGCCAGCAGCCAATACGGGAAGCCGACGAAGACCCAGTACTTC. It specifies CASSQYGKPTKTQYF.

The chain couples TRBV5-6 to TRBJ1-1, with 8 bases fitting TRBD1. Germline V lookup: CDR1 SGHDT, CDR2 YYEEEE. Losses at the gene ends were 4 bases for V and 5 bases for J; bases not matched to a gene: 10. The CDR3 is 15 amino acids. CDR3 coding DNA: TGTGCCAGCAGCCAATGGACAGGGCCGCGAACTGAAGCTTTCTTT. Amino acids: CASSQWTGPRTEAFF. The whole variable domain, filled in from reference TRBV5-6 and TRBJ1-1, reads DAGVTQSPTHLIKTRGQQVTLRCSPKSGHDTVSWYQQALGQGPQFIFQYYEEEERQRGNFPDRFSGHQFPNYSSELNVNALLLGDSALYLCASSQWTGPRTEAFFGQGTRLTVV.

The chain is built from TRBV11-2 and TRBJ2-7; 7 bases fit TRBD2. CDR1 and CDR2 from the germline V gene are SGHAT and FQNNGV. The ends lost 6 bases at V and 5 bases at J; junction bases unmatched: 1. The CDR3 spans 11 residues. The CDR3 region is CASRGGDEQYF. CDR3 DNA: TGTGCCAGCAGGGGAGGGGACGAGCAGTACTTC. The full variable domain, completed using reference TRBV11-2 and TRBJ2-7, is EAGVAQSPRYKIIEKRQSVAFWCNPISGHATLYWYQQILGQGPKLLIQFQNNGVVDDSQLPKDRFSAERLKGVDSTLKIQPAKLEDSAVYLCASRGGDEQYFGPGTRLTVT.

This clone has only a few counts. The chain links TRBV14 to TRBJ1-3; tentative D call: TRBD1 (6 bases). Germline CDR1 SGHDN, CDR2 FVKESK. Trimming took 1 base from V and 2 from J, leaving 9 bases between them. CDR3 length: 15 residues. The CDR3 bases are TGTGCCAGCAGCCAAGTCGGGACACCTGGAAACACCATATATTTT. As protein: CASSQVGTPGNTIYF.

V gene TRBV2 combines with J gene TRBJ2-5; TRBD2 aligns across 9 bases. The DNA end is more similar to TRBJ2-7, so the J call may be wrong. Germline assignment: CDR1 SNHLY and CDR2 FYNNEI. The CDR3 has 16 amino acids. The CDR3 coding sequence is TGTGCCAGCAGAGAGGCTAGCGGGGCCTTCTCCTACGAGCAGTACTTC. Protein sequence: CASREASGAFSYEQYF.

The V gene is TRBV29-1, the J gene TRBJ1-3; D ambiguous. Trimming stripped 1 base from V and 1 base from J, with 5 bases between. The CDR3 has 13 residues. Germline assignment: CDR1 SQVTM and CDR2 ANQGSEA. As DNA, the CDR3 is TGCAGCGTTGAAGGGCCTTCTGGAAACACCATATATTTT. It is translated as CSVEGPSGNTIYF.

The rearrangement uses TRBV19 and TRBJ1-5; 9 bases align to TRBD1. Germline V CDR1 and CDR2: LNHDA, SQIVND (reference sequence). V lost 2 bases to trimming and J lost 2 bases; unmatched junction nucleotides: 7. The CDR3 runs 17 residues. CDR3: CASSIPGQGRGNQPQHF. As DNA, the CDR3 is TGTGCCAGTAGTATACCGGGACAGGGTCGGGGCAATCAGCCCCAGCATTTT.

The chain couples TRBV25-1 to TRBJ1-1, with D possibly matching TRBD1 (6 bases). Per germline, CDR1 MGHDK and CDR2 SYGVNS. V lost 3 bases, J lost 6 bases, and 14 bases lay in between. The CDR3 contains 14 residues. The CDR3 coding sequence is TGTGCCAGCAGTGACCTACAGGGTAGGGCTGAAGCTTTCTTT. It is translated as CASSDLQGRAEAFF.

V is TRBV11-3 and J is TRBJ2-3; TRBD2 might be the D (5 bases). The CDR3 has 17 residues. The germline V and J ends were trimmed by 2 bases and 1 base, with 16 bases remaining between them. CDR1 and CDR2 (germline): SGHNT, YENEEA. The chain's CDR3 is CASSLLSNGLGTDTQYF. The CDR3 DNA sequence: TGTGCCAGCAGCTTATTGTCGAACGGACTTGGCACAGATACGCAGTATTTT.

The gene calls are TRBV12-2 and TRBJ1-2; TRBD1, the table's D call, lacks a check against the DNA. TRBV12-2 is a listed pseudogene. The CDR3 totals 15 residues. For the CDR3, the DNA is TGTGCAAGTCGCTCCCCGCCAGGGGGAAACTATGGCTACACCTTC. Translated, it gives CASRSPPGGNYGYTF.